Below are 5 T cell receptor beta chains sequenced from a single sample in a study of blood T cells in healthy people across ages. Together with a sample-barcoded 5' primer, a J-beta primer mix was included in a second PCR lasting roughly 6 to 12 cycles. TCRdb fed the 5' RACE reads into MiXCR, producing one record per CDR3 protein. The data contain 500,000 to 600,000 distinct CDR3 sequences, approximately 27% of them singletons. Source material: blood. All receptors derive from a woman between 70 and 85 years old in good health.

The gene calls are TRBV20-1 and TRBJ1-1; tentative D call: TRBD1 (6 bases). The germline V and J ends were trimmed by 2 bases and 11 bases, with 15 bases remaining between them. Germline V gene sequence: CDR1 DFQATT, CDR2 SNEGSKA (reference sequence). The CDR3 contains 12 residues. In DNA form, the CDR3 reads TGCAGTGCTAGACTAGCGGGGGCGGGTGCTTTCTTT. This codes for CSARLAGAGAFF.

This clonotype was found many times. The gene calls are TRBV24-1 and TRBJ2-2; TRBD1 matches 8 bases. V lost 3 bases, J lost 4 bases, and 6 bases stayed unmatched. The CDR3 contains 16 residues. CDR1 is KGHDR and CDR2 is SFDVKD in the germline V gene. CDR3 nucleotide sequence: TGTGCCACCAGTGATCCGGGACAGGTCCCCACCGGGGAGCTGTTTTTT. This gives the protein CATSDPGQVPTGELFF.

This clonotype was counted ten times or more. J is TRBJ1-2 and V is TRBV3-1; no reliable D call. The CDR3 totals 14 residues. The germline V gene has CDR1 LGHDT and CDR2 YNNKEL (reference sequence). V was pared by 4 bases and J by 2 bases, with 11 bases between. CDR3 DNA sequence: TGTGCCAGCAGCCCGGACTTTTCAAACTATGGCTACACCTTC. This gives the protein CASSPDFSNYGYTF.

The rearrangement links TRBV3-1 to TRBJ2-6; D perhaps matches TRBD1 (6 bases). V lost 5 bases to trimming and J lost 0 bases, with 14 bases between them. The CDR3 has 17 amino acids. The germline gives CDR1 LGHDT, CDR2 YNNKEL (reference sequence). This chain's CDR3 is CASSLWDTSSGANVLTF. CDR3 DNA: TGTGCCAGCAGCTTGTGGGACACCTCCTCTGGGGCCAACGTCCTGACTTTC.

This clonotype was seen more than once but under ten times. The genes are TRBV29-1 and TRBJ2-5; D is perhaps TRBD1 (5 bases). V was clipped by 5 bases and J by 5 bases, with 12 bases between them. This CDR3 has 12 amino acids. Germline V gene data show CDR1 as SQVTM and CDR2 as ANQGSEA. CDR3 in amino acids: CSVRAPGETQYF. The CDR3 coding sequence is TGCAGCGTTCGGGCACCAGGGGAGACCCAGTACTTC.